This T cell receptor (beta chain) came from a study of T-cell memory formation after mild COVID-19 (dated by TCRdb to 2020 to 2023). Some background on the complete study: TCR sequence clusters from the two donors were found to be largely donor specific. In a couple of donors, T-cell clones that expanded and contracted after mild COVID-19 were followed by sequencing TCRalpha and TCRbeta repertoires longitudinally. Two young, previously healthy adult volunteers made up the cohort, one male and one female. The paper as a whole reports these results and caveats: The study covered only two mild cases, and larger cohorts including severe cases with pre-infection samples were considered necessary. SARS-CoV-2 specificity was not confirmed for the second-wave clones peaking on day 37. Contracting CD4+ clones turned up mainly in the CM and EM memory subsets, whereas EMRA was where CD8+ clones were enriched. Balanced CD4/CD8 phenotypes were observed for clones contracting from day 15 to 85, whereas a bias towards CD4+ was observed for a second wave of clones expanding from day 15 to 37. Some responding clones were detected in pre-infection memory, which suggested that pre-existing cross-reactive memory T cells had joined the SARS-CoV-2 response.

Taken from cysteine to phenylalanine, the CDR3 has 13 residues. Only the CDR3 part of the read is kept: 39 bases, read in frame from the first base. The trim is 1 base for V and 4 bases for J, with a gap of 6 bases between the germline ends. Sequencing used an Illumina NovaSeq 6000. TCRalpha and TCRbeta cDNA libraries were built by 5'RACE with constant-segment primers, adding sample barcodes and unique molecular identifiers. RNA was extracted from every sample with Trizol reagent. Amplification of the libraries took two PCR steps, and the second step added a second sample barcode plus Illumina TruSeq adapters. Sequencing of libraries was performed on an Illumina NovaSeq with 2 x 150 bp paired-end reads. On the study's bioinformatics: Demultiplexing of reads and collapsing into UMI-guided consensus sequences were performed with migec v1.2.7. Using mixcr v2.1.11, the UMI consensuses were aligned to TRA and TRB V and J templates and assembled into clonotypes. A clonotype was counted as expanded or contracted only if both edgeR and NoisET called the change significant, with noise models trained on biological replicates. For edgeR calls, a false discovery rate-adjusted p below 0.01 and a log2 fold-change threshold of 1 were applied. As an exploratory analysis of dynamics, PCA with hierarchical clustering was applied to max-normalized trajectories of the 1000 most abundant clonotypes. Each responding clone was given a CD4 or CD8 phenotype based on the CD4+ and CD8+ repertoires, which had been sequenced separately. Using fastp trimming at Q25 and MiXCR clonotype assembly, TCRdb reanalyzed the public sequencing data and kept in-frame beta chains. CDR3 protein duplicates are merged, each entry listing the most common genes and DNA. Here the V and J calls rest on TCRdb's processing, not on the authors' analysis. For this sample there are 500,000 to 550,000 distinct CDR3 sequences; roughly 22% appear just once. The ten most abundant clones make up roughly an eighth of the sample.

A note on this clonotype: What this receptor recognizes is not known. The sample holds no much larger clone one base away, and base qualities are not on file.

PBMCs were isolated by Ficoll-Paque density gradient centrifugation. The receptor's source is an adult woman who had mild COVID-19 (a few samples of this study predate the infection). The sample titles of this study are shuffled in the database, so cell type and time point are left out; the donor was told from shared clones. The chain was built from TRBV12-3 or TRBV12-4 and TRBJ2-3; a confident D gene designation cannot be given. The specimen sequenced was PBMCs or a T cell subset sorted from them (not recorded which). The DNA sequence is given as TGTGCCAGCAGTTTAGTCAGGCCAGATACGCAGTATTTT. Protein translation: CASSLVRPDTQYF.